The present TCR beta chain was sequenced within a study of blood T cell repertoires in COVID-19. Whole-study context: Italy, Spain and the United States were the sources of the convalescent and acute COVID-19 samples. Sources were T cells, B-cell-depleted T cells, or PBMCs; the material itself was cDNA or gDNA.

The germline CDR1 and CDR2 sequences are SGHVS and FNYEAQ. There are 15 residues in the CDR3. V lost 5 bases to trimming and J lost 0 bases; unmatched junction nucleotides: 5. Seattle cases were enrolled at active infection and followed longitudinally. In the original analysis: How many nucleated cells were present was estimated from reference gene primer amplification. Here immunoSEQ multiplex PCR was the method, and the copy in TCRdb shows in-frame clones only, minus some. V and J calls and clone size are those listed in that table; D and trimming were worked out from the DNA. Among about 230,000 clones listed, around 86% were seen once.

The receptor was derived from a man in his fifties with COVID-19, enrolled during active disease. The rearrangement uses TRBV7-6 and TRBJ2-3; 7 bases are a match to TRBD2. Sequencing input: peripheral blood. The CDR3 spells CASSRLARSTDTQYF. The CDR3 DNA is TGTGCCAGCAGCCGACTAGCTCGTAGCACAGATACGCAGTATTTT.